This T cell receptor (beta chain) originates from a study of T cells in Graves' hyperthyroidism and ophthalmopathy. Study conclusions and caveats: Model output signaled ophthalmopathy a median around 6.9 months ahead of onset. Blood samples included most of the expanded thyroid clonotypes exceeding 0.001. Separation of ophthalmopathy from stable hyperthyroidism was achieved by a 13 V-J model.

Patients with uncontrolled infections, other autoimmune diseases, pregnancy or lactation were excluded. As regards this clonotype: Its antigen is undetermined.

Researchers took RNA transcripts and amplified the TCR beta CDR3 regions from them. Researchers ran a first-round RT-PCR on the TCR CDR3 using the HTBI primer set. One entry per CDR3 protein, called by TCRdb with MiXCR from the multiplex PCR reads. The table shows hundreds of thousands of distinct CDR3 sequences, with approximately 44% occurring only once. The material sequenced was peripheral blood or thyroid tissue (not recorded which). This clonotype was obtained from a woman in her late teens or twenties with Graves' hyperthyroidism.

The CDR3 nucleotides are TGCAGTGCTTACCCGGGGGACAGGGGGTCCTATAATTCACCCCTCCACTTT. This sequence encodes CSAYPGDRGSYNSPLHF. The chain uses TRBV20-1 and TRBJ1-6; 11 nucleotides agree with TRBD1. Germline CDR1 DFQATT, CDR2 SNEGSKA (reference sequence). Unmatched junction bases numbered 7, after V lost 5 bases and J lost 1 base. CDR3 size: 17 residues.